The present entry profiles one T cell receptor (beta chain) with its context. Produced via immunoSEQ multiplex PCR; TCRdb's table is partial and in-frame only. Of a few hundred thousand clones listed, roughly 87% are singletons. The sample is drawn from a study of Ad26.COV2.S vaccination and SARS-CoV-2 variants. About the study: In the COV1001 trial, the donor was in the Ad26.COV2.S arm.

The germline gives CDR1 MNHNS, CDR2 SASEGT. This CDR3 spans 14 amino acids. V was clipped by 0 bases and J by 2 bases, with 8 bases between them. This sample's treatment: about 20 received Ad26.COV2.S at low or high dose, single or two shots; about 5 received placebo; per-sample allocation not given. Collection of the samples took place on day 63 after the first injection of vaccine or placebo. This Boston cohort included adults aged 18-55 years. The clonotype was recovered from a person aged 18-65 years who received the Ad26.COV2.S COVID-19 vaccine or a placebo. The material was peripheral blood, obtained in a trial of Ad26.COV2.S vaccine versus placebo. The rearrangement uses TRBV6-1 and TRBJ2-7; D remains unclear. The CDR3 nucleotides read TGTGCCAGCAGTGAAGCCAGTTTACCCTACGAGCAGTACTTC. This translates into CASSEASLPYEQYF.